Listed here are 27 T cell receptor beta chains from one sample, sequenced in a study of radiation and T cells in renal cell carcinoma. Treatment here: 15 Gy SBRT to primary tumor, nephrectomy 4 weeks later. Sequencing was performed with immunoSEQ multiplex PCR; in TCRdb, only in-frame clones are kept and a portion is missing. The data contain roughly 4,900 clones, around three fifths of them singletons. Material: tumor tissue, obtained from a patient whose treatment included radiotherapy and nephrectomy. The receptors here all came from a man between 60 and 75 years old with renal cell carcinoma.

Only a few counts were recorded for this clone. CDR3 sequence (DNA): TGCAGCGTTGGGGAGGGAAACTATGGCTACACCTTC. Its translation is CSVGEGNYGYTF. V usage is TRBV29-1 and J usage is TRBJ1-2; D unresolved. Trimming left V 4 bases short and J 2 bases short, with 8 bases between. This CDR3 is built from 12 residues. Per the germline V gene, CDR1 is SQVTM and CDR2 is ANQGSEA.

The chain employs TRBV4-3 and TRBJ1-1, with 7 bases aligning to TRBD1. Germline V gene sequence: CDR1 LGHNA, CDR2 YSLEER. This CDR3 is 16 amino acids long. J gave up 1 base and V 0 bases, and 5 bases lay outside the gene matches. CDR3 sequence (DNA): TGCGCCAGCAGCCAAGACCAGGGGGATAGGAACACTGAAGCTTTCTTT. Protein sequence: CASSQDQGDRNTEAFF.

V and J are TRBV5-1 and TRBJ1-4; unclear D gene. Germline V gives CDR1 SGHRS, CDR2 YFSETQ. The germline V and J ends were trimmed by 0 bases and 8 bases, with 8 bases remaining between them. The CDR3 is 13 amino acids. CDR3 nucleotides: TGCGCCAGCAGCTTGGGGGGAAAGGAAAAACTGTTTTTT. Its translation is CASSLGGKEKLFF.

By proportion, this clone is medium-sized (0.01 to 0.1%). The chain couples TRBV30 to TRBJ1-1; D not resolved. CDR3 length equals 13 residues. Per germline, CDR1 GTSNPN and CDR2 SVGIG (reference sequence). V dropped 1 base and J dropped 4 bases, with 10 bases sitting between them. CDR3 nucleotide sequence: TGTGCCTGGAGTGGGAGTCGTGGCACTGAAGCTTTCTTT. It specifies CAWSGSRGTEAFF.

The chain links TRBV18 to TRBJ1-1; perhaps TRBD1 as D (5 bases). Trimming took 4 bases from V and 1 from J, leaving 7 bases between them. This CDR3 has 13 amino acids. The V gene's germline CDR1 is KGHSH and CDR2 LQKENI. The CDR3 nucleotides are TGTGCCAGCTCACTGGGACCGAACACTGAAGCTTTCTTT. This codes for CASSLGPNTEAFF.

This clone was recorded a few times. The chain uses TRBV5-1 and TRBJ1-2; no definite D call. Deletions cut 1 base from V and 4 bases from J, with 14 bases between. The CDR3 totals 15 residues. CDR1 and CDR2 (germline): SGHRS, YFSETQ. The CDR3 DNA is TGCGCCAGCAGCTTGTTTAGGGAACGGAGCTATGGCTACACCTTC. Translation: CASSLFRERSYGYTF.

The chain has TRBV9 and TRBJ1-3; tentative D call: TRBD1 (5 bases). Trimming pared 4 bases from V and 8 bases from J, leaving 19 bases between. CDR1 and CDR2 from the germline V gene are SGDLS and YYNGEE. This CDR3 comprises 15 residues. The CDR3 protein is CASSPSGSAWDTIYF. CDR3 nucleotides: TGTGCCAGCAGCCCCTCAGGGTCGGCCTGGGACACCATATATTTT.

V gene TRBV11-1 combines with J gene TRBJ2-7; D is perhaps TRBD1 or TRBD2 (5 bases each). This CDR3 region has 16 residues. V gave up 2 bases and J gave up 2 bases, with 16 bases separating them. The germline V gene encodes CDR1 SGHAT and CDR2 FQDESV (reference sequence). The CDR3 loop is CASSLRRTGATYEQYF. The CDR3 nucleotides read TGTGCCAGCAGCTTACGGCGCACCGGGGCTACCTACGAGCAGTACTTC.

V and J are TRBV7-9 and TRBJ1-3; weak D call: TRBD1 (5 bases). This CDR3 has 17 residues. Trimming cost V 0 bases and J 0 bases, with 12 bases left between them. The germline V gene encodes CDR1 SEHNR and CDR2 FQNEAQ (reference sequence). CDR3 sequence: CASSLAGRGFSGNTIYF. CDR3 sequence (DNA): TGTGCCAGCAGCTTAGCGGGGCGGGGATTCTCTGGAAACACCATATATTTT.

CDR3 in DNA: TGTGCCATCAGTGTGACAGGGGGCTTAGGTCAGCCCCAGCATTTT. Residues: CAISVTGGLGQPQHF. The chain carries TRBV10-3 and TRBJ1-5; 10 bases are shared with TRBD1. Trimming at V came to 4 bases and at J to 6 bases, leaving 6 bases not matched to a gene. The CDR3 spans 15 residues. CDR1 and CDR2 from the germline V gene are ENHRY and SYGVKD.

This clone was recorded once. The V gene is TRBV5-5, the J gene TRBJ1-6; a possible D gene is TRBD1 (6 bases). Germline values: CDR1 SGHKS, CDR2 YYEKEE (reference sequence). The CDR3 covers 15 residues. The ends were cut back, 2 bases at V and 6 bases at J, with 12 bases in the middle. CDR3 coding DNA: TGTGCCAGCAGCTTAGTAGACAGGCGTAATTCACCCCTCCACTTT. This codes for CASSLVDRRNSPLHF.

This clone is categorized as medium-sized (0.01 to 0.1%). The chain carries TRBV29-1 and TRBJ1-1; D perhaps matches TRBD1 (6 bases). This CDR3 is 13 amino acids long. Trimming left V 2 bases short and J 6 bases short, with 13 bases between. CDR1 and CDR2 from the germline V gene are SQVTM and ANQGSEA. CDR3 in DNA: TGCAGCGTTGAATTAGGGGGGAGCGCTGAAGCTTTCTTT. It specifies CSVELGGSAEAFF.

V is TRBV6-1 and J is TRBJ1-1; D call uncertain. The CDR3 length is 15 residues. In germline, CDR1 is MNHNS, CDR2 SASEGT. With 1 base removed from V and 2 bases from J, the gap between germline ends came to 11 bases. The CDR3 reads CASSEEPRLNTEAFF. The CDR3 DNA follows: TGTGCCAGCAGTGAAGAGCCCCGCTTAAACACTGAAGCTTTCTTT.

This clone was seen only a few times. The chain is built from TRBV5-1 and TRBJ2-7; 12 bases are a match to TRBD2. V trimming: 4 bases; J trimming: 6 bases; junction bases outside the gene matches: 14. This CDR3 comprises 17 residues. In germline, CDR1 is SGHRS, CDR2 YFSETQ. This CDR3 is CASSTSPWTSGTAEQYF. The DNA for the CDR3 is TGCGCCAGCAGCACGAGCCCTTGGACTAGCGGGACCGCCGAGCAGTACTTC.

In the case of this clone: The same CDR3 also results from other DNA sequences found in this sample. The V call is TRBV7-2, the J call TRBJ1-3; D unresolved. Trimming removed 1 base at V and 0 bases at J, with 7 bases between. Germline CDR1 is SGHTA and CDR2 is FQGNSA. The CDR3 is 15 amino acids. CDR3 sequence: CASSLVGGSGNTIYF. As DNA, the CDR3 is TGTGCCAGCAGCTTAGTCGGAGGCTCTGGAAACACCATATATTTT.

The chain is built from TRBV4-1 and TRBJ2-7, with D possibly being TRBD2 (6 bases). The germline gives CDR1 MGHRA, CDR2 YSYEKL. The CDR3 runs 15 residues. V was cut by 2 bases and J by 0 bases, with 11 bases left in between. The CDR3 loop reads CASSQLQDYSYEQYF. For the CDR3, the DNA is TGCGCCAGCAGCCAACTACAGGACTACTCCTACGAGCAGTACTTC.

The chain uses TRBV14 and TRBJ2-2; D unresolved. The CDR3 length is 14 residues. The V gene lost 1 base and the J gene lost 6 bases, with 9 bases spanning the gap. CDR1 and CDR2 from the germline V gene are SGHDN and FVKESK. In nucleotides, the CDR3 is TGTGCCAGCAGCCAAGTATCCGGTTCCGGGGAGCTGTTTTTT. Translating gives CASSQVSGSGELFF.

The genes are TRBV7-3 and TRBJ2-2, with D possibly TRBD1 on 6 matching bases. The CDR3 extends over 16 amino acids. The V end was cut by 2 bases, the J end by 3 bases, with 13 bases between. Per germline, CDR1 SGHTA and CDR2 FQGTGA. The CDR3 protein is CASSLSGTWDTGELFF. The CDR3 DNA reads as TGTGCCAGCAGCTTATCCGGGACATGGGACACCGGGGAGCTGTTTTTT.

This clone showed up just a few times. Relative to the germline gene, one junction end is altered; a read error may explain this. The chain couples TRBV6-6 to TRBJ1-2, with D possibly TRBD1 on 6 matching bases. Germline assignment: CDR1 MNHNY and CDR2 SVGAGI (reference sequence). CDR3 size: 13 residues. CDR3 amino acids: CASSHSSTGRAFF. The DNA of the CDR3 is TGTGCCAGCAGTCACTCCTCGACAGGCCGTGCCTTCTTC.

This sequence joins TRBV7-9 and TRBJ2-5; either TRBD1 or TRBD2 may fit D (6 bases each). The CDR3 loop spans 15 amino acids. V was trimmed by 4 bases and J by 7 bases, leaving 19 bases between them. The germline gives CDR1 SEHNR, CDR2 FQNEAQ (reference sequence). CDR3 amino acids: CASSSNLGGRGTQYF. CDR3 DNA: TGTGCCAGCAGCTCTAATTTAGGGGGGCGCGGGACCCAGTACTTC.

The rearrangement links TRBV21-1 to TRBJ2-7. TRBV21-1 is reported as a pseudogene. This CDR3 region has 15 residues. CDR3 DNA sequence: TGTGCCAGCAGAAATTCTGTACACGTGTTAGACGAGCAGTACTTC. Protein product: CASRNSVHVLDEQYF.

The V and J genes are TRBV9 and TRBJ2-5; D remains ambiguous. The germline gives CDR1 SGDLS, CDR2 YYNGEE. This CDR3 region has 14 residues. V lost 0 bases, J lost 0 bases, and 6 bases lay in between. The CDR3 loop reads CASSVGGNQETQYF. The CDR3, as DNA: TGTGCCAGCAGCGTAGGAGGAAACCAAGAGACCCAGTACTTC.

The V gene is TRBV7-3, the J gene TRBJ2-3; D perhaps matches TRBD2 (6 bases). The germline CDR1 and CDR2 sequences are SGHTA and FQGTGA. V lost 6 bases and J 7 bases, leaving 20 bases between the germline ends. This CDR3 has 15 amino acids. CDR3 nucleotides: TGTGCCAGCAGACCGGGAGATGAAGCACAATATACGCAGTATTTT. Encoded protein: CASRPGDEAQYTQYF.

This clone was seen more than once but under ten times. V and J are TRBV5-5 and TRBJ1-4, with 9 bases that match TRBD1. The CDR3 runs to 15 residues. V lost 3 bases, J lost 4 bases, and 4 bases stayed unmatched. In germline, CDR1 is SGHKS, CDR2 YYEKEE (reference sequence). Here the CDR3 reads CASSYQGQGNEKLFF. In DNA form, the CDR3 reads TGTGCCAGCAGCTACCAGGGACAGGGTAATGAAAAACTGTTTTTT.

The chain carries TRBV18 and TRBJ1-3; D is uncertain. This CDR3 region has 14 residues. The germline gives CDR1 KGHSH, CDR2 LQKENI. The V and J ends lost 6 bases and 9 bases respectively, with 18 bases between them. For the CDR3, the DNA is TGTGCCAGCTCGCCGGGTAGCCGGGGTGTCACCATATATTTT. Encoded protein: CASSPGSRGVTIYF.

In this sample, this clone is large (0.1 to 1%). The chain joins TRBV7-9 to TRBJ1-6; weak D call: TRBD1 (6 bases). Trimming removed 1 base at V and 6 bases at J, with 10 bases between. CDR1 SEHNR and CDR2 FQNEAQ come from the germline V gene (reference sequence). CDR3 length equals 15 residues. CDR3 bases: TGTGCCAGCAGCTTAGTAGACAGGCGTAATTCACCCCTCCACTTT. Its translation: CASSLVDRRNSPLHF.

The rearrangement links TRBV27 to TRBJ1-5, with D hard to call. The ends were cut back, 2 bases at V and 3 bases at J, with 5 bases in the middle. The CDR3 consists of 13 residues. The germline V gene encodes CDR1 MNHEY and CDR2 SMNVEV (reference sequence). The CDR3 nucleotides read TGTGCCAGCAGTTTAGGATACAATCAGCCCCAGCATTTT. It yields the protein CASSLGYNQPQHF.